Each of the 26 T cell receptor beta chains below was sequenced from the same sample in a study of radiotherapy plus CTLA-4 blockade in lung cancer. Profiling relied on immunoSEQ multiplex PCR, and the TCRdb table lists in-frame clones only, not all of them. Among 35,000 to 45,000 clones, roughly 67% were seen once, and the ten largest hold roughly 25%. The sequencing here drew on peripheral blood, taken from a patient treated with radiotherapy plus ipilimumab. The receptors here all came from a human donor with non-small cell lung cancer who had a partial response to radiotherapy plus ipilimumab.

The chain uses TRBV19 and TRBJ2-5; D is ambiguous. Germline V CDR1 and CDR2: LNHDA, SQIVND (reference sequence). This CDR3 is 14 amino acids long. Trimming took off 3 bases at V and 1 base at J, with 9 bases between the two ends. The CDR3 region is CASSIYFLQETQYF. Here the CDR3 DNA reads TGTGCCAGTAGTATTTATTTTCTCCAAGAGACCCAGTACTTC.

The chain has TRBV4-1 and TRBJ2-7; 7 bases line up with TRBD1. There are 16 residues in the CDR3. Germline CDR1 MGHRA, CDR2 YSYEKL. V was pared by 0 bases and J by 3 bases, with 8 bases of the junction left unmatched. CDR3 coding DNA: TGCGCCAGCAGCCAAGATGGGGACAGTTCGGACTACGAGCAGTACTTC. Protein product: CASSQDGDSSDYEQYF.

J is TRBJ1-5 and V is TRBV5-5, with D maybe TRBD1 (5 bases). This CDR3 has 15 residues. Trimming took off 0 bases at V and 7 bases at J, with 14 bases between the two ends. Germline V lookup: CDR1 SGHKS, CDR2 YYEKEE (reference sequence). The CDR3 loop is CASSLVAGTGQPQHF. CDR3 nucleotides: TGTGCCAGCAGCTTGGTAGCAGGGACTGGACAGCCCCAGCATTTT.

This clone was seen a handful of times. At one of its ends the junction is not consistent with the germline gene, which may arise from a read error. The CDR3 spells CASSPPRGGGVF. DNA for the CDR3: TGTGCCAGCAGCCCCCCCAGAGGGGGCGGGGTCTTC. V is TRBV7-2 and J is TRBJ2-1, with D possibly TRBD1 on 7 matching bases. CDR3 size: 12 residues. Germline-derived CDR1 and CDR2 are SGHTA and FQGNSA.

The gene calls are TRBV2 and TRBJ2-3; 8 bases fit TRBD1. After removal of 10 bases from V and 0 bases from J, the junction contained 6 bases not matched to a gene. Germline CDR1 is SNHLY and CDR2 is FYNNEI. The CDR3 is 14 amino acids. The CDR3 region has the DNA TGTGCCAATACAAGGGACAGGAGCACAGATACGCAGTATTTT. Amino acids: CANTRDRSTDTQYF.

The V and J genes are TRBV27 and TRBJ2-1; 10 nucleotides match TRBD1. The V gene's germline CDR1 is MNHEY and CDR2 SMNVEV (reference sequence). The CDR3 covers 15 residues. V dropped 7 bases and J dropped 3; count of bases not matched to a gene: 6. CDR3 sequence reads: CASISGTGDYNEQFF. In DNA, the CDR3 is TGTGCCAGCATCTCCGGGACAGGGGACTACAATGAGCAGTTCTTC.

The chain employs TRBV5-4 and TRBJ2-2; D remains unclear. The ends were cut back, 0 bases at V and 2 bases at J, with 8 bases in the middle. Germline V CDR1 and CDR2: SGHNT, YYREEE (reference sequence). The CDR3 spans 15 residues. CDR3 residues: CASSLAGGNTGELFF. For the CDR3, the DNA is TGTGCCAGCAGCTTGGCCGGCGGAAACACCGGGGAGCTGTTTTTT.

The chain joins TRBV7-6 to TRBJ2-5; no definite D call. Germline-derived CDR1 and CDR2 are SGHVS and FNYEAQ. Trimming removed 1 base at V and 9 bases at J, with 12 bases between. There are 13 residues in the CDR3. CDR3 protein: CASSLGLVEAQYF. Here the CDR3 DNA reads TGTGCCAGCAGCTTAGGGCTAGTCGAGGCCCAGTACTTC.

The rearrangement joins TRBV7-2 to TRBJ1-4; D is uncertain. The CDR3 spans 16 residues. Trimming removed 1 base at V and 3 bases at J, with 12 bases between. Germline lookup yields CDR1 SGHTA and CDR2 FQGNSA. CDR3 DNA: TGTGCCAGCAGCTTAGTCAATGTCAGGTCTAATGAAAAACTGTTTTTT. This sequence encodes CASSLVNVRSNEKLFF.

The chain combines TRBV7-9 with TRBJ1-1, with D unresolved. The CDR3 contains 14 residues. Per germline, CDR1 SEHNR and CDR2 FQNEAQ (reference sequence). Trimming left V 1 base short and J 1 base short, with 7 bases between. As DNA, the CDR3 is TGTGCCAGCAGCTTAGAGTGGCAGAACACTGAAGCTTTCTTT. It specifies CASSLEWQNTEAFF.

This clone was detected only a few times. J is TRBJ2-3 and V is TRBV27, with D possibly TRBD1 on 6 matching bases. Germline CDR1 and CDR2: MNHEY and SMNVEV (reference sequence). V lost 6 bases and J lost 7, with 14 bases in between. This CDR3 region has 13 residues. This CDR3 is CASSLKQGNTQYF. As DNA, the CDR3 is TGTGCCAGCAGCTTGAAACAGGGCAATACGCAGTATTTT.

The chain links TRBV25-1 to TRBJ2-7; 7 bases fit TRBD2. V gave up 5 bases and J gave up 4 bases; unmatched junction bases: 2. Germline CDR1 and CDR2: MGHDK and SYGVNS. CDR3 length: 12 amino acids. The CDR3 spells CASSYSGYEQYF. Written as DNA, the CDR3 is TGTGCCAGCAGTTATAGCGGGTACGAGCAGTACTTC.

The chain links TRBV7-9 to TRBJ2-7; TRBD2 is a possible D gene (5 bases). V lost 4 bases and J 7 bases, leaving 17 bases between the germline ends. The CDR3 is 14 amino acids. The germline CDR1 and CDR2 sequences are SEHNR and FQNEAQ (reference sequence). The CDR3 region is CASSSFEPSGEQYF. CDR3 sequence (DNA): TGTGCCAGCAGCTCCTTCGAGCCCTCGGGAGAGCAGTACTTC.

This chain links TRBV5-8 with TRBJ1-3; D gene ambiguous. CDR3 length: 15 amino acids. The V gene's germline CDR1 is SGHTS and CDR2 YDEGEE. V was trimmed by 0 bases and J by 1 base, leaving 8 bases between them. The CDR3 reads CASSLVGRSGNTIYF. The CDR3 region has the DNA TGTGCCAGCAGCTTGGTTGGCAGGTCTGGAAACACCATATATTTT.

The chain carries TRBV7-2 and TRBJ1-2, with 9 bases that match TRBD1. Germline trimming cut 4 bases from V and 8 bases from J; bases unmatched to any gene: 5. Germline CDR1 is SGHTA and CDR2 is FQGNSA. The CDR3 is 13 residues long. CDR3 nucleotides: TGTGCCAGCAGCTGGGACAGGGAGGGAGGCTACACCTTC. Translating it yields CASSWDREGGYTF.

This clone has more than one count but fewer than ten. The rearrangement joins TRBV7-3 to TRBJ1-3, with a tentative D call TRBD1 (6 bases). Per germline, CDR1 SGHTA and CDR2 FQGTGA. V was clipped by 4 bases and J by 0 bases, with 13 bases between them. The CDR3 length is 16 residues. Here the CDR3 reads CASSSPDRPSGNTIYF. The CDR3 nucleotides are TGTGCCAGCAGCTCACCTGACAGGCCCTCTGGAAACACCATATATTTT.

This rearrangement joins TRBV6-5 to TRBJ1-6; 7 nucleotides align to TRBD1. The CDR3 length is 15 residues. Trimming at V came to 2 bases and at J to 13 bases, leaving 11 bases not matched to a gene. Germline assignment: CDR1 MNHEY and CDR2 SVGAGI. Written as DNA, the CDR3 is TGTGCCAGCAGTTACGAGGGACAAGGGGGCCTCCCCCTCCACTTT. Translating it yields CASSYEGQGGLPLHF.

The chain employs TRBV9 and TRBJ2-5; 10 bases are a match to TRBD2. J gave up 5 bases and V 0 bases, and 7 bases lay outside the gene matches. Germline V gene data show CDR1 as SGDLS and CDR2 as YYNGEE. This CDR3 region has 16 residues. CDR3 DNA sequence: TGTGCCAGCAGCGTAGGCCTAGCGGGAGAAGGGGAGACCCAGTACTTC. Protein product: CASSVGLAGEGETQYF.

V usage is TRBV10-3 and J usage is TRBJ1-1; 8 nucleotides line up with TRBD1. V was clipped by 2 bases and J by 0 bases; unmatched bases: 5. Germline V lookup: CDR1 ENHRY, CDR2 SYGVKD. The CDR3 has 16 amino acids. CDR3 sequence reads: CAISEGRGPVNTEAFF. As DNA, the CDR3 is TGTGCCATCAGTGAGGGCAGGGGGCCGGTGAACACTGAAGCTTTCTTT.

The CDR3 coding sequence is TGCGCCAGCAGCCAAGATATAGACGGGGGAAACACCATATATTTT. Encoded protein: CASSQDIDGGNTIYF. The chain combines TRBV4-3 with TRBJ1-3; D gene ambiguous. CDR1 LGHNA and CDR2 YSLEER come from the germline V gene. V was cut by 0 bases and J by 4 bases, with 10 bases left in between. The CDR3 loop spans 15 amino acids.

The V call is TRBV4-2, the J call TRBJ2-7; TRBD1 matches at 7 bases. The ends lost 0 bases at V and 3 bases at J; junction bases unmatched: 8. Germline-derived CDR1 and CDR2 are LGHNA and YNFKEQ. CDR3 size: 16 residues. The CDR3 nucleotides read TGTGCCAGCAGCCAAGAATGGAGACAGGGATTCTACGAGCAGTACTTC. As protein: CASSQEWRQGFYEQYF.

This clone appeared a few times. This chain connects TRBV7-8 to TRBJ2-5; 7 nucleotides match TRBD1. Judging by the DNA end, TRBJ2-7 fits better; the J call may be wrong. The CDR3 consists of 12 residues. Germline V lookup: CDR1 SGHVS, CDR2 FQNEAQ. CDR3 coding DNA: TGTGCCAGCAGCTTGGACAGGAACGAGCAGTACTTC. It encodes CASSLDRNEQYF.

The gene calls are TRBV10-3 and TRBJ2-7; 8 nucleotides align to TRBD1. Germline trimming cut 0 bases from V and 3 bases from J; bases unmatched to any gene: 16. The germline V gene encodes CDR1 ENHRY and CDR2 SYGVKD. CDR3 size: 19 residues. The CDR3 region is CAISESTESRGPLHYEQYF. CDR3 nucleotide sequence: TGTGCCATCAGTGAGTCGACTGAAAGCAGGGGGCCTCTACACTACGAGCAGTACTTC.

The chain carries TRBV19 and TRBJ1-6, with 8 nucleotides matching TRBD1. Germline trimming cut 4 bases from V and 7 bases from J; bases unmatched to any gene: 3. This CDR3 region has 14 residues. CDR1 is LNHDA, CDR2 SQIVND, per germline (reference sequence). In DNA, the CDR3 is TGTGCCAGTAGTACCTGGGACAGGAATTCACCCCTCCACTTT. Amino acid sequence: CASSTWDRNSPLHF. The full variable domain, in which reference TRBV19 and TRBJ1-6 provide the parts outside the CDR3, is DGGITQSPKYLFRKEGQNVTLSCEQNLNHDAMYWYRQDPGQGLRLIYYSQIVNDFQKGDIAEGYSVSREKKESFPLTVTSAQKNPTAFYLCASSTWDRNSPLHFGNGTRLTVT.

The J gene is TRBJ2-5, the V gene TRBV11-2; weak D call: TRBD1 (6 bases). Trimming left V 2 bases short and J 1 base short, with 11 bases between. CDR3 length: 15 residues. Germline lookup yields CDR1 SGHAT and CDR2 FQNNGV. The CDR3 nucleotides read TGTGCCAGCAGCTTACGTTTGGGGGCCCAAGAGACCCAGTACTTC. It translates to CASSLRLGAQETQYF.

The rearrangement uses TRBV5-1 and TRBJ2-1; possible D gene TRBD1, 7 bases. This CDR3 spans 13 amino acids. CDR1 and CDR2 from the germline V gene are SGHRS and YFSETQ. V gave up 0 bases and J gave up 10 bases, with 11 bases separating them. The chain's CDR3 is CASSLGQGGEQFF. CDR3 coding DNA: TGCGCCAGCAGCTTGGGACAGGGAGGCGAGCAGTTCTTC.